The 2 T cell receptor beta chains below come from one sample, sequenced in a study of blood T cell repertoires in COVID-19. Sequencing was performed with immunoSEQ multiplex PCR; in TCRdb, only in-frame clones are kept and a portion is missing. The sample yields some 260,000 clones, approximately 88% seen once. The sample was peripheral blood. Source of these receptors: a woman in her sixties or seventies with COVID-19, enrolled during active disease.

This clone showed up just a few times. The chain has TRBV4-3 and TRBJ2-7; maybe TRBD1 (6 bases). With 0 bases removed from V and 2 bases from J, the gap between germline ends came to 8 bases. From germline, CDR1 is LGHNA and CDR2 YSLEER. The CDR3 covers 14 residues. The CDR3 DNA reads as TGCGCCAGCAGCCAAGATCCAGGGGCCTACGAGCAGTACTTC. It encodes CASSQDPGAYEQYF.

There are a few counts of this clone. The chain carries TRBV6-5 and TRBJ1-6; D gene uncertain. The germline V gene encodes CDR1 MNHEY and CDR2 SVGAGI. Between the trimmed V and J ends, which lost 0 bases and 7 bases, there was a span of 13 bases. The CDR3 totals 16 residues. The CDR3 protein is CASSYSAALGNSPLHF. Written as DNA, the CDR3 is TGTGCCAGCAGTTACTCAGCGGCTCTGGGCAATTCACCCCTCCACTTT.